This T cell receptor beta chain was sequenced during a study of shared clonotypes between healthy human individuals. Among the donors, all were Caucasian adults who lived in Nashville, Tennessee. The data were produced by immunoSEQ multiplex PCR, yet TCRdb's version contains in-frame clones alone and is incomplete. Altogether approximately 1,500,000 clones are present, approximately 98% being singletons, with the ten largest covering 0.4% to 0.45%. Sample: naive CD4+ T cells sorted from blood. The subset: CD45RA+ positively selected. The TCR was taken from a man aged 25-45 years in good health.

CDR3 nucleotides: TGTGCCAGCAGGGGACTAGCGGGAGGGCCTTACGAGCAGTACTTC. Its translation: CASRGLAGGPYEQYF. V is TRBV6-1 and J is TRBJ2-7; TRBD2 matches at 16 bases. Per germline, CDR1 MNHNS and CDR2 SASEGT. The CDR3 runs 15 residues. The junction had 3 bases not matched to a gene; V was cut back by 6 bases and J by 4 bases.